The 27 T cell receptor beta chains presented below share a single source sample, sequenced in a study of cytomegalovirus exposure and HLA in healthy donors. Primers for the PCR totalled 60 Vbeta and 13 Jbeta. Here immunoSEQ multiplex PCR was the method, and the copy in TCRdb shows in-frame clones only, minus some. The sample lists about 210,000 clones; over 75% were seen once. Sequenced material: PBMCs. These TCRs come from a male donor in good health and CMV-seronegative.

The chain is built from TRBV19 and TRBJ1-1, with D hard to call. Germline V gene sequence: CDR1 LNHDA, CDR2 SQIVND (reference sequence). The ends were cut back, 0 bases at V and 1 base at J, with 15 bases in the middle. The CDR3 is 17 residues long. The CDR3: CASSIDLETTRNTEAFF. The CDR3 region has the DNA TGTGCCAGTAGTATAGATCTAGAAACGACGCGGAACACTGAAGCTTTCTTT.

The chain links TRBV2 to TRBJ2-7; a possible D gene is TRBD2 (6 bases). The V end was cut by 4 bases, the J end by 3 bases, with 13 bases between. CDR1 and CDR2 (germline): SNHLY, FYNNEI. The CDR3 runs 14 residues. The DNA of the CDR3 is TGTGCCAGCAGTGTTGGAGGGGAGGTCTACGAGCAGTACTTC. Its protein is CASSVGGEVYEQYF.

The chain joins TRBV5-8 to TRBJ2-5, with TRBD1 matching over 10 bases. Germline assignment: CDR1 SGHTS and CDR2 YDEGEE. The CDR3 runs to 15 residues. With 5 bases clipped from V and 5 bases from J, the junction kept 9 bases outside the gene matches. CDR3 coding DNA: TGTGCCAGCAGTTGGGGACAGGGGACCAGGGAGACCCAGTACTTC. As protein: CASSWGQGTRETQYF. The variable domain in full, with the rest retrieved from reference TRBV5-8 and TRBJ2-5, is EAGVTQSPTHLIKTRGQQATLRCSPISGHTSVYWYQQALGLGLQFLLWYDEGEERNRGNFPPRFSGRQFPNYSSELNVNALELEDSALYLCASSWGQGTRETQYFGPGTRLLVL.

This rearrangement joins TRBV6-1 to TRBJ1-5; 7 nucleotides align to TRBD1. The CDR3 loop spans 14 amino acids. Germline loops: CDR1 MNHNS, CDR2 SASEGT. Losses at the gene ends were 6 bases for V and 3 bases for J; bases not matched to a gene: 5. Written as DNA, the CDR3 is TGTGCCAGCAGACCAGGGGGTAACAATCAGCCCCAGCATTTT. Protein product: CASRPGGNNQPQHF.

CDR3 sequence reads: CASSLNRGRETQYF. Written as DNA, the CDR3 is TGTGCCAGCAGTTTAAACAGGGGTAGGGAGACCCAGTACTTC. The chain has TRBV6-5 and TRBJ2-5, with TRBD1 matching over 7 bases. V was pared by 4 bases and J by 5 bases, with 7 bases of the junction left unmatched. The CDR3 consists of 14 residues. CDR1 MNHEY and CDR2 SVGAGI come from the germline V gene.

The chain employs TRBV7-9 and TRBJ2-7; a possible D gene is TRBD2 (6 bases). The V gene's germline CDR1 is SEHNR and CDR2 FQNEAQ (reference sequence). V shed 5 bases and J shed 4 bases, with 18 bases lying between them. CDR3 length: 15 amino acids. The CDR3 sequence is CASSPTRGNPYEQYF. The CDR3 nucleotides read TGTGCCAGCAGCCCCACACGGGGGAACCCATACGAGCAGTACTTC.

The rearrangement uses TRBV30 and TRBJ1-5; D is perhaps TRBD1 (6 bases). Trimming stripped 4 bases from V and 3 bases from J, with 13 bases between. This CDR3 comprises 14 residues. Germline V gene lookup returns CDR1 GTSNPN and CDR2 SVGIG (reference sequence). The CDR3 loop reads CAWTSGTLNQPQHF. CDR3 sequence (DNA): TGTGCCTGGACCTCCGGGACACTCAATCAGCCCCAGCATTTT.

CDR3 in amino acids: CASSLRGGVYEAFF. The DNA for the CDR3 is TGTGCCAGCAGCTTAAGGGGGGGGGTTTATGAAGCTTTCTTT. The chain uses TRBV7-2 and TRBJ1-1; TRBD1 is a possible D gene (6 bases). CDR1 and CDR2 from the germline V gene are SGHTA and FQGNSA. V gave up 2 bases and J gave up 7 bases, with 14 bases separating them. This CDR3 comprises 14 residues.

V and J are TRBV10-3 and TRBJ1-1; a weak D match, TRBD1 (5 bases). The CDR3 runs to 13 residues. V shed 3 bases and J shed 5 bases, with 10 bases lying between them. The germline CDR1 and CDR2 sequences are ENHRY and SYGVKD. The CDR3 loop is CAISDSKGTEAFF. DNA of the CDR3: TGTGCCATCAGTGACTCGAAGGGGACTGAAGCTTTCTTT.

V is TRBV18 and J is TRBJ2-3; 9 nucleotides agree with TRBD1. Trimming at V came to 4 bases and at J to 3 bases, leaving 8 bases not matched to a gene. CDR1 is KGHSH and CDR2 is LQKENI in the germline V gene. CDR3 size: 16 residues. CDR3 DNA sequence: TGTGCCAGCTCACGGTCGGACAGGGGTTTGACAGATACGCAGTATTTT. It encodes CASSRSDRGLTDTQYF.

The chain is built from TRBV4-3 and TRBJ1-1, with 7 nucleotides matching TRBD1. The trim removed 5 bases at V and 8 bases at J, leaving 11 bases unmatched. The length of the CDR3 is 14 residues. From germline, CDR1 is LGHNA and CDR2 YSLEER. The CDR3, as DNA: TGCGCCAGCAGCTTTCATCAGGGGGATGGGGAAGCTTTCTTT. As protein: CASSFHQGDGEAFF.

The chain joins TRBV2 to TRBJ2-2; 7 bases align to TRBD1. The CDR3 spans 15 residues. With V trimmed by 6 bases and J by 2 bases, 6 bases remained unmatched. Germline V lookup: CDR1 SNHLY, CDR2 FYNNEI. The CDR3 DNA sequence: TGTGCCAGCAGCGACAGGGTGACTAACACCGGGGAGCTGTTTTTT. Translating gives CASSDRVTNTGELFF.

Remarks on this clone: Within the sample, other DNA sequences also encode this same CDR3. This chain uses TRBV7-9 with TRBJ1-4; maybe TRBD1 (6 bases). Deletions cut 0 bases from V and 1 base from J, with 6 bases between. This CDR3 is built from 15 residues. CDR1 is SEHNR, CDR2 FQNEAQ, per germline (reference sequence). The CDR3 here is CASSLARGTNEKLFF. CDR3 in DNA: TGTGCCAGCAGCTTAGCCAGGGGAACTAATGAAAAACTGTTTTTT. The whole variable domain, remainder taken from reference TRBV7-9 and TRBJ1-4, is DTGVSQNPRHKITKRGQNVTFRCDPISEHNRLYWYRQTLGQGPEFLTYFQNEAQLEKSRLLSDRFSAERPKGSFSTLEIQRTEQGDSAMYLCASSLARGTNEKLFFGSGTQLSVL.

This rearrangement joins TRBV5-8 to TRBJ1-6; D call uncertain. The CDR3 extends over 15 amino acids. The V end was cut by 4 bases, the J end by 7 bases, with 15 bases between. The germline gives CDR1 SGHTS, CDR2 YDEGEE. CDR3: CASSEMDGGNSPLHF. In DNA form, the CDR3 reads TGTGCCAGCAGCGAGATGGACGGCGGGAATTCACCCCTCCACTTT.

The chain couples TRBV28 to TRBJ2-5; TRBD1 matches 8 bases. Germline V gene lookup returns CDR1 MDHEN and CDR2 SYDVKM. The CDR3 has 15 amino acids. Trimming removed 7 bases from V and 3 bases from J; junction bases left unmatched: 10. DNA for the CDR3: TGTGCCAGCAACTCACAGGGGGTTCTCGAAGAGACCCAGTACTTC. The encoded protein is CASNSQGVLEETQYF. Full variable domain (outside the CDR3, taken from reference TRBV28 and TRBJ2-5): DVKVTQSSRYLVKRTGEKVFLECVQDMDHENMFWYRQDPGLGLRLIYFSYDVKMKEKGDIPEGYSVSREKKERFSLILESASTNQTSMYLCASNSQGVLEETQYFGPGTRLLVL.

The rearrangement uses TRBV6-6 and TRBJ1-6; TRBD1 matches 8 bases. CDR3 length: 15 residues. In germline, CDR1 is MNHNY, CDR2 SVGAGI (reference sequence). V was clipped by 7 bases and J by 8 bases; unmatched bases: 10. This CDR3 is CASMTSKQGDSPLHF. The CDR3 DNA reads as TGTGCCAGCATGACGTCTAAACAGGGGGATTCACCCCTCCACTTT.

The chain couples TRBV5-1 to TRBJ2-1, with unresolved D. With 0 bases removed from V and 0 bases from J, the gap between germline ends came to 7 bases. Germline V gene sequence: CDR1 SGHRS, CDR2 YFSETQ. CDR3 length: 15 amino acids. CDR3 sequence (DNA): TGCGCCAGCAGCTTGGAAGCTAGCTCCTACAATGAGCAGTTCTTC. Protein sequence: CASSLEASSYNEQFF.

The chain carries TRBV5-5 and TRBJ2-7; 11 bases fit TRBD1. The CDR3 loop spans 15 amino acids. Trimming at V came to 4 bases and at J to 3 bases, leaving 6 bases not matched to a gene. Germline V lookup: CDR1 SGHKS, CDR2 YYEKEE (reference sequence). The CDR3 nucleotides read TGTGCCAGCAGCAGCCCCGGGACAGGGGGCTACGAGCAGTACTTC. This codes for CASSSPGTGGYEQYF.

V gene TRBV9 combines with J gene TRBJ1-6, with D possibly TRBD1 on 5 matching bases. Trimming took 4 bases from V and 14 from J, leaving 16 bases between them. This CDR3 spans 13 amino acids. The germline gives CDR1 SGDLS, CDR2 YYNGEE. The CDR3 protein is CASSPGEGLTLHF. For the CDR3, the DNA is TGTGCCAGCAGCCCCGGGGAGGGGTTAACCCTCCACTTT. The full variable domain, its missing parts supplied by reference TRBV9 and TRBJ1-6, is DSGVTQTPKHLITATGQRVTLRCSPRSGDLSVYWYQQSLDQGLQFLIQYYNGEERAKGNILERFSAQQFPDLHSELNLSSLELGDSALYFCASSPGEGLTLHFGNGTRLTVT.

The rearrangement uses TRBV5-6 and TRBJ2-1; possible D gene TRBD2, 6 bases. Germline CDR1 is SGHDT and CDR2 is YYEEEE. V was trimmed by 4 bases and J by 0 bases, leaving 14 bases between them. CDR3 length: 16 residues. The CDR3: CASSPERGGSYNEQFF. CDR3 nucleotides: TGTGCCAGCAGCCCGGAACGGGGAGGCTCCTACAATGAGCAGTTCTTC.

The chain is built from TRBV5-4 and TRBJ2-2, with D perhaps TRBD2 (9 bases). CDR1 and CDR2 (germline): SGHNT, YYREEE (reference sequence). This CDR3 has 15 amino acids. V gave up 6 bases and J gave up 4 bases, with 16 bases separating them. CDR3 nucleotides: TGTGCCAGCACCAGGGGGCGGGGGGGCACCGGGGAGCTGTTTTTT. This encodes CASTRGRGGTGELFF.

As for this clone: The junction does not match germline at one end; this may be a read error. The V call is TRBV18, the J call TRBJ2-1, with TRBD2 identical over 10 bases. The CDR3 consists of 15 residues. Germline values: CDR1 KGHSH, CDR2 LQKENI. CDR3 bases: TGTGCCAGCTCGCCACTAGCGGGAAGCTACAATGAGCAGTTCTTC. Its translation is CASSPLAGSYNEQFF.

This clone was seen a few times. The rearrangement uses TRBV29-1 and TRBJ1-2, with 7 nucleotides matching TRBD1. The V segment lost 7 bases and the J segment 7 bases; nucleotides outside the gene matches: 15. This CDR3 region has 14 residues. Germline CDR1 reads SQVTM; CDR2 reads ANQGSEA. The CDR3 DNA reads TGCAGCGCTGTAGGGGGCGCCGAGGCGAGTGGCTACACCTTC. This translates into CSAVGGAEASGYTF. The variable domain in full, with the rest retrieved from reference TRBV29-1 and TRBJ1-2, is SAVISQKPSRDICQRGTSLTIQCQVDSQVTMMFWYRQQPGQSLTLIATANQGSEATYESGFVIDKFPISRPNLTFSTLTVSNMSPEDSSIYLCSAVGGAEASGYTFGSGTRLTVV.

The chain couples TRBV2 to TRBJ1-1; D possibly corresponds to TRBD1 (5 bases). Germline CDR1 and CDR2: SNHLY and FYNNEI. Between the trimmed V and J ends, which lost 3 bases and 4 bases, there was a span of 9 bases. The CDR3 consists of 13 residues. The CDR3 DNA reads as TGTGCCAGCAGTGACGGGGGGTCCACTGAAGCTTTCTTT. It encodes CASSDGGSTEAFF.

This chain joins TRBV7-2 and TRBJ1-5; TRBD1 might be the D (5 bases). The CDR3 loop spans 15 amino acids. In germline, CDR1 is SGHTA, CDR2 FQGNSA. The V end lost 1 base, the J end lost 5 bases, and 12 bases lay between the germline ends. The CDR3: CASSLDGRGDQPQHF. The CDR3 DNA is TGTGCCAGCAGCTTAGATGGGAGGGGAGATCAGCCCCAGCATTTT.

The CDR3 DNA is TGCGCCAGCAGCCAAGATTCTCTCCGGGGCACAGATACGCAGTATTTT. This translates into CASSQDSLRGTDTQYF. The chain carries TRBV4-3 and TRBJ2-3; D is ambiguous. V was pared by 0 bases and J by 1 base, with 11 bases between. Germline lookup yields CDR1 LGHNA and CDR2 YSLEER. The CDR3 has 16 residues.

The J gene is TRBJ1-3, the V gene TRBV11-2, with a tentative D call TRBD1 (5 bases). V was pared by 8 bases and J by 0 bases, with 11 bases between. The CDR3 consists of 14 residues. Germline CDR1 and CDR2: SGHAT and FQNNGV. CDR3 DNA: TGTGCCAGCTCCCCCGGGGGCTCTGGAAACACCATATATTTT. Translated: CASSPGGSGNTIYF.